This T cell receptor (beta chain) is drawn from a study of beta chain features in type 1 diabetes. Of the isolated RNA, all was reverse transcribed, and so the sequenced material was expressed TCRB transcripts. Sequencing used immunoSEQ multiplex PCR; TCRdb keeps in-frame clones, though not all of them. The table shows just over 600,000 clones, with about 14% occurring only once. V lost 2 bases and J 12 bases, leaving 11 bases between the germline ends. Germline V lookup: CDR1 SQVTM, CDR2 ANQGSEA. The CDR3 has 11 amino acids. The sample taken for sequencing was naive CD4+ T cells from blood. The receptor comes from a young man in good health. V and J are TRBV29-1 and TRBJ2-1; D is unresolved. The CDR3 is CSVERPPWQFF. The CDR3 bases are TGCAGCGTTGAACGACCCCCCTGGCAGTTCTTC.